The present T cell receptor (beta chain) was sequenced within a study of shared clonotypes between healthy human individuals. The study, taken as a whole, reports: Sequencing depth was predicted to influence how clonotypes are shared among donors. Specimens sampled were limited to blood, with tissue repertoires likely differing. When naive CD4 clonotypes were compared across a few donors, around 5% were shared.

V was cut by 5 bases and J by 0 bases, with 2 bases left in between. Germline CDR1 MDHEN, CDR2 SYDVKM. The CDR3 sequence is 11 residues long. Assay: immunoSEQ multiplex PCR; the TCRdb copy retains only in-frame clones and omits some. This sample has about 1.9 million clones, with just under 95% found just once. CD45RO-negative, CCR7-positively selected cells formed the naive CD8 fraction, excluding terminally differentiated effector memory CD45RA+ cells. Those who donated were healthy HIV-negative adults, with no recent acute infections or vaccinations reported. As to this clone: The antigen is not known. One base away lies a much larger clone, so this may be a sequencing read error. The sample has other DNA sequences that encode this CDR3 too.

This receptor was identified in a man younger than 35 in good health. Some clones in this sample may be carry-over from other donors' samples. Sequencing input: naive CD8+ T cells from PBMCs. The rearrangement joins TRBV28 to TRBJ2-7; D is ambiguous. CDR3: CASSASYEQYF. The CDR3 DNA is TGTGCCAGCAGTGCCTCCTACGAGCAGTACTTC.